This is a list of T cell receptor beta chains from one sample in a study of blood T cell repertoires in COVID-19. The assay was immunoSEQ multiplex PCR, and TCRdb's table has in-frame clones only and misses some. This sample has about 150,000 clones, with 85% to 90% found just once. Material for sequencing was peripheral blood. Receptor source: a man in his forties or fifties with active COVID-19. Both conserved end residues are part of each CDR3. The D gene is left open where the match is weak. Part of the rows lack a size; the others show once, few, many or a class for expanded clones.

V	J	D	size	CDR3	DNA
TRBV5-1	TRBJ1-1	TRBD1	NA	CASSFLQGSITEAFF	TGCGCCAGCAGCTTTTTACAGGGGTCGATCACTGAAGCTTTCTTT
TRBV4-1	TRBJ1-6	NA	NA	CASSQDNQARTSSYNSPLHF	TGCGCCAGCAGCCAAGATAACCAGGCGAGGACAAGCTCCTATAATTCACCCCTCCACTTT
TRBV11-2	TRBJ2-7	NA	NA	CASSLWETPSYEQYF	TGTGCCAGCAGCCTCTGGGAGACCCCCTCCTACGAGCAGTACTTC
TRBV19	TRBJ2-2	NA	NA	CAISRDIVAGELFF	TGTGCCATCAGCCGGGACATTGTAGCCGGGGAGCTGTTTTTT
TRBV18	TRBJ1-2	NA	NA	CASSPDRNYGYTF	TGTGCCAGCTCACCCGACAGGAACTATGGCTACACCTTC
TRBV19	TRBJ1-2	NA	NA	CASSEGGGRGYTF	TGTGCCAGTTCGGAGGGCGGCGGTAGGGGCTACACCTTC
TRBV12-5	TRBJ1-1	TRBD1	NA	CASGLRTGGYAFF	TGTGCTAGTGGTTTGCGGACAGGGGGCTACGCTTTCTTT
TRBV10-3	TRBJ2-3	TRBD2	NA	CAISGVAGGLDTQYF	TGTGCCATCAGTGGAGTAGCGGGGGGGCTTGATACGCAGTATTTT
TRBV6-5	TRBJ1-1	NA	NA	CATSSRGSTEAFF	TGTGCCACCTCCTCGAGGGGGAGCACTGAAGCTTTCTTT
TRBV4-1	TRBJ2-1	TRBD2	NA	CASSQDLGGGTYNEQFF	TGCGCCAGCAGCCAAGATCTCGGGGGAGGGACCTACAATGAGCAGTTCTTC
TRBV2	TRBJ1-5	NA	NA	CASSTGLNQPQHF	TGTGCCAGCAGTACAGGGCTCAATCAGCCCCAGCATTTT
TRBV15	TRBJ2-1	TRBD1	NA	CATSRADRGQGEQFF	TGTGCCACCAGCAGAGCAGACAGGGGGCAGGGTGAGCAGTTCTTC
TRBV5-4	TRBJ1-1	NA	NA	CASSASGAPAFF	TGTGCCAGCAGCGCCTCAGGGGCGCCCGCTTTCTTT
TRBV7-2	TRBJ2-3	NA	NA	CASSVLGSGADTQYF	TGTGCCAGCAGCGTTTTGGGTAGCGGCGCAGATACGCAGTATTTT
TRBV2	TRBJ1-5	NA	NA	CASSGQTGQPQHF	TGTGCCAGCAGTGGACAGACAGGACAGCCCCAGCATTTT
TRBV6-2/TRBV6-3	TRBJ2-4	NA	few	CASTPRRGGDIQYF	TGTGCCAGCACCCCACGGAGGGGCGGGGACATTCAGTACTTC
TRBV5-6	TRBJ2-7	TRBD2	NA	CASRYGTSGGYEQYF	TGTGCCAGCAGATACGGGACTAGCGGGGGCTACGAGCAGTACTTC
TRBV6-5	TRBJ1-4	NA	NA	CASRDGRSGEKLFF	TGTGCCAGCAGGGACGGCCGATCGGGGGAAAAACTGTTTTTT
TRBV5-1	TRBJ2-1	NA	NA	CASSLEAGRTFNEQFF	TGCGCCAGCAGCTTGGAGGCGGGCCGGACCTTCAATGAGCAGTTCTTC
TRBV19	TRBJ2-4	NA	NA	CASSIARDIITKNIQYF	TGTGCCAGTAGTATTGCCCGGGACATCATTACCAAAAACATTCAGTACTTC
TRBV7-2	TRBJ2-4	TRBD1	NA	CASSLAFSRGMNIQYF	TGTGCCAGCAGCTTAGCATTTTCCAGGGGGATGAACATTCAGTACTTC
TRBV18	TRBJ1-1	NA	NA	CASSPGAGMNTEAFF	TGTGCCAGCTCACCGGGGGCAGGGATGAACACTGAAGCTTTCTTT
TRBV5-5	TRBJ1-2	NA	NA	CASSLLTNYGYTF	TGTGCCAGCAGCCTACTAACTAACTATGGCTACACCTTC
TRBV5-1	TRBJ2-2	NA	NA	CASSFWPARGSGDIVNTGELFF	TGCGCCAGCAGCTTTTGGCCCGCTCGGGGTAGCGGAGACATTGTGAACACCGGGGAGCTGTTTTTT
TRBV19	TRBJ2-7	NA	NA	CASSTGTREQYF	TGTGCCAGTAGTACCGGGACACGCGAGCAGTACTTC
TRBV18	TRBJ1-1	TRBD1	NA	CASSPRTGVNTEAFF	TGTGCCAGCTCACCACGGACAGGGGTGAACACTGAAGCTTTCTTT
TRBV19	TRBJ1-2	NA	once	CASSIEGRRGYTF	TGTGCCAGTAGTATCGAGGGAAGACGGGGCTACACCTTC
TRBV7-6	TRBJ2-2	NA	many	CASSLAGVGGTVLFF	TGTGCCAGCAGCTTAGCCGGCGTGGGGGGAACGGTACTGTTTTTT
TRBV5-1	TRBJ1-4	NA	NA	CASSLDTPTNEKLFF	TGCGCCAGCAGCTTGGATACCCCGACAAATGAAAAACTGTTTTTT
TRBV5-6	TRBJ1-5	NA	NA	CASSLASRAGASQPQHF	TGTGCCAGCAGCTTGGCCTCTCGGGCTGGGGCCAGTCAGCCCCAGCATTTT
TRBV3-1/TRBV3-2	TRBJ2-7	TRBD2	NA	CASSQDRGTSGGRQYF	TGTGCCAGCAGCCAAGATCGAGGAACTAGCGGGGGGAGGCAGTACTTC
TRBV6-5	TRBJ2-1	TRBD2	NA	CASSLSGVDNEQFF	TGTGCCAGCAGTTTGAGCGGGGTTGACAATGAGCAGTTCTTC
TRBV10-3	TRBJ2-7	TRBD1	NA	CAISATTGGNEQYF	TGTGCCATCAGTGCGACGACAGGGGGCAATGAGCAGTACTTC
TRBV7-2	TRBJ2-2	TRBD2	NA	CASSLDGGGRAGELFF	TGTGCCAGCAGCTTAGATGGCGGGGGGAGGGCCGGGGAGCTGTTTTTT
TRBV18	TRBJ2-1	NA	NA	CASSPSLSNEQFF	TGTGCCAGCTCACCGAGCTTAAGCAATGAGCAGTTCTTC
TRBV3-1/TRBV3-2	TRBJ2-7	TRBD2	NA	CASSQGTSSGGKSYEQYF	TGTGCCAGCAGCCAAGGGACTTCTAGCGGGGGTAAATCCTACGAGCAGTACTTC
TRBV7-6	TRBJ2-3	TRBD2	NA	CASAISGVGTDTQYF	TGTGCCAGCGCCATTAGCGGGGTTGGCACAGATACGCAGTATTTT
TRBV15	TRBJ2-7	NA	few	CATSRGGFDEQYF	TGTGCCACCAGCAGAGGAGGATTTGACGAGCAGTACTTC
TRBV11-2	TRBJ2-7	NA	few	CASSLNRRASSYEQYF	TGTGCCAGCAGCTTAAATCGCAGGGCTAGCTCCTACGAGCAGTACTTC
TRBV12-2	TRBJ2-6	NA	NA	CASRLEGDSGFSGANVLTF	TGTGCAAGTCGCTTGGAGGGGGACAGTGGGTTCTCTGGGGCCAACGTCCTGACTTTC
TRBV9	TRBJ1-2	NA	NA	CASSAGGSWSYGYTF	TGTGCCAGCAGCGCGGGCGGGAGCTGGAGCTATGGCTACACCTTC
TRBV5-1	TRBJ2-3	TRBD2	many	CASSSGLAGGLKDTQYF	TGCGCCAGCAGCTCGGGACTAGCGGGGGGGCTTAAAGATACGCAGTATTTT
TRBV4-2	TRBJ1-2	NA	NA	CASSPRTDSNYGYTF	TGTGCCAGCAGCCCCCGGACAGATAGTAACTATGGCTACACCTTC
TRBV5-1	TRBJ1-1	NA	few	CASSLQGLGTEAFF	TGCGCCAGCAGCCTCCAGGGGCTAGGCACTGAAGCTTTCTTT
TRBV18	TRBJ2-2	NA	NA	CASSRRSPSSSNTGELFF	TGTGCCAGCTCACGACGGAGCCCATCTTCTTCGAACACCGGGGAGCTGTTTTTT
TRBV18	TRBJ1-2	TRBD1	NA	CASSLDRAAYGYTF	TGTGCCAGCTCACTGGACAGGGCGGCCTATGGCTACACCTTC
TRBV11-3	TRBJ2-1	NA	NA	CASSPPGGYNEQFF	TGTGCCAGCAGCCCCCCCGGGGGCTACAATGAGCAGTTCTTC
TRBV5-1	TRBJ1-2	TRBD1	NA	CASSLGQGNGYTF	TGCGCCAGCAGCTTAGGACAGGGGAACGGCTACACCTTC
TRBV5-1	TRBJ2-1	TRBD2	once	CASSLEEVGLAGGEQFF	TGCGCCAGCAGCTTGGAAGAGGTGGGACTAGCGGGCGGAGAGCAGTTCTTC
TRBV5-6	TRBJ2-5	TRBD2	NA	CASNKLAGPGETQYF	TGTGCCAGCAACAAATTAGCGGGGCCCGGGGAGACCCAGTACTTC
TRBV7-9	TRBJ1-4	TRBD1	NA	CASSQGQGNEKLFF	TGTGCCAGCAGCCAAGGACAGGGAAATGAAAAACTGTTTTTT
TRBV3-1/TRBV3-2	TRBJ2-1	NA	NA	CASSPGTYNEQFF	TGTGCCAGCAGCCCAGGGACCTACAATGAGCAGTTCTTC
TRBV12-3/TRBV12-4	TRBJ1-5	NA	once	CASSLDRDQPQHF	TGTGCCAGCAGTTTAGATCGAGATCAGCCCCAGCATTTT
TRBV9	TRBJ1-1	TRBD1	once	CASSAQNGRTGVNTEAFF	TGTGCCAGCAGCGCGCAGAATGGTCGGACAGGGGTGAACACTGAAGCTTTCTTT
TRBV11-2	TRBJ2-3	TRBD2	NA	CASSHPTWGTTGSTDTQYF	TGTGCCAGCAGCCACCCAACTTGGGGGACTACCGGTAGCACAGATACGCAGTATTTT